This is a list of T cell receptor beta chains from one sample in a study of cytomegalovirus exposure and HLA in healthy donors. Only in-frame clones appear in the TCRdb table, and some are missing; sequencing was by immunoSEQ multiplex PCR. The sample consists of about 190,000 clones, around 84% of them appearing once. The sequencing input was PBMCs. The receptors were gathered from a boy aged 2 to 10 in good health and CMV-seronegative. CDR3s include the opening cysteine and the closing phenylalanine or tryptophan. Each record gives: J gene, V gene, CDR3 protein.

J: TRBJ2-1
V: TRBV7-9
CDR3: CASSPREWEQFF

J: TRBJ2-5
V: TRBV5-4
CDR3: CASSSPGQGEETQYF

J: TRBJ1-4
V: TRBV30
CDR3: CAWSVQGGKLFF

J: TRBJ2-5
V: TRBV9
CDR3: CASSARVREETQYF

J: TRBJ2-5
V: TRBV6-5
CDR3: CASSYGTGLETQYF

J: TRBJ2-3
V: TRBV18
CDR3: CASSPGLAGGITDTQYF

J: TRBJ2-1
V: TRBV12-5
CDR3: CASGLAGEIAFF

J: TRBJ2-3
V: TRBV7-2
CDR3: CASSSIEADTQYF

J: TRBJ1-5
V: TRBV27
CDR3: CASSDPGGNQPQHF

J: TRBJ1-2
V: TRBV4-1
CDR3: CASSQGGTDTNYGYTF

J: TRBJ2-1
V: TRBV6-4
CDR3: CASSEEGTRYNEQFF

J: TRBJ1-2
V: TRBV4-2
CDR3: CASSRVSGTGVYGYTF

J: TRBJ2-7
V: TRBV4-1
CDR3: CASSQEIASDSYEQYF

J: TRBJ2-2
V: TRBV2
CDR3: CASSAFGQASNTGELFF

J: TRBJ1-5
V: TRBV2
CDR3: CASSREGGQPQHF

J: TRBJ1-6
V: TRBV18
CDR3: CASSQSSGGRYNSPLHF

J: TRBJ2-2
V: TRBV5-4
CDR3: CASTLSGTGELFF

J: TRBJ2-5
V: TRBV28
CDR3: CASPSGTSKKETQYF

J: TRBJ2-1
V: TRBV5-1
CDR3: CASSLGLAGVSNEQFF

J: TRBJ2-7
V: TRBV25-1
CDR3: CASEGDSYEQYF

J: TRBJ2-3
V: TRBV9
CDR3: CASSVEPSSTDTQYF

J: TRBJ1-1
V: TRBV7-9
CDR3: CASSAQGGTEAFF

J: TRBJ1-2
V: TRBV6-5
CDR3: CASSSPSTLYQLRDTF

J: TRBJ2-7
V: TRBV28
CDR3: CASSLFPGDTYEQYF

J: TRBJ2-7
V: TRBV9
CDR3: CASSASKLATLYEQYF

J: TRBJ2-2
V: TRBV29-1
CDR3: CSSSGRAGTGELFF

J: TRBJ2-3
V: TRBV10-2
CDR3: CATPIGSGAAKGGTDTQYF

J: TRBJ2-1
V: TRBV30
CDR3: CAWGGITGPARNEQFF

J: TRBJ1-5
V: TRBV10-3
CDR3: CAISGTRGSNQPQHF

J: TRBJ1-2
V: TRBV5-4
CDR3: CASSAVARGNYTF

J: TRBJ2-5
V: TRBV5-1
CDR3: CASSSSGGGQETQYF

J: TRBJ1-5
V: TRBV19
CDR3: CASSRDRVQPQHF

J: TRBJ1-5
V: TRBV19
CDR3: CAGSQGARQPQHF

J: TRBJ2-3
V: TRBV9
CDR3: CASTRGGRAGDTQYF

J: TRBJ2-2
V: TRBV7-9
CDR3: CASSRGTGELFF

J: TRBJ2-3
V: TRBV2
CDR3: CASRGVTERDTQYF

J: TRBJ1-2
V: TRBV29-1
CDR3: CSVEGTGYPYGYTF

J: TRBJ2-1
V: TRBV9
CDR3: CASSVGRVVEQFF

J: TRBJ1-5
V: TRBV28
CDR3: CASSLSRGQPQHF

J: TRBJ1-5
V: TRBV19
CDR3: CASSILEGSQPQHF

J: TRBJ2-2
V: TRBV6-1
CDR3: CASSGFEDTGELFF

J: TRBJ2-5
V: TRBV6-5
CDR3: CASSYSILAGETQYF

J: TRBJ2-3
V: TRBV5-4
CDR3: CASSLEGTDTQYF

J: TRBJ2-7
V: TRBV27
CDR3: CASSLLQGAHNYF

J: TRBJ1-1
V: TRBV29-1
CDR3: CSGDRSTEAFF

J: TRBJ1-3
V: TRBV7-9
CDR3: CASKSGGGLAGNTIYF

J: TRBJ2-3
V: TRBV29-1
CDR3: CSVAGRHTDTQYF

J: TRBJ1-1
V: TRBV6-4
CDR3: CASSETGENTEAFF

J: TRBJ2-2
V: TRBV11-3
CDR3: CASSLTSLANTGELFF